The subject of this entry is one T cell receptor (beta chain). No antigen is known for it. Per germline, CDR1 MDHEN and CDR2 SYDVKM. With 1 base removed from V and 5 bases from J, the gap between germline ends came to 15 bases. The CDR3 spans 16 residues. This specimen belongs to a study of shared clonotypes between healthy human individuals. In the study overall: Each donor had three CD4 naive, three CD4 memory, two CD8 naive and one CD8 memory plate. Study outcomes and limitations: Unshared clonotypes carried lower generation probabilities than those common to all four donors.

The assay was run at deep level. Using immunoSEQ multiplex PCR, the repertoire was profiled, and TCRdb retains in-frame clones only, with some absent. The sample has 740,000 or so clones; around 73% are singletons. The sequencing input was memory CD4+ T cells sorted from blood. Subset reported: CD45RA-negative fraction. The chain couples TRBV28 to TRBJ1-5; D remains ambiguous. The clonotype was recovered from a woman aged 25-40 years in good health. Written as DNA, the CDR3 is TGTGCCAGCAGTTTATACCCAGGTCGGGATTATCAGCCCCAGCATTTT. Its translation: CASSLYPGRDYQPQHF. Full variable domain (remainder filled in from reference TRBV28 and TRBJ1-5): DVKVTQSSRYLVKRTGEKVFLECVQDMDHENMFWYRQDPGLGLRLIYFSYDVKMKEKGDIPEGYSVSREKKERFSLILESASTNQTSMYLCASSLYPGRDYQPQHFGDGTRLSIL.